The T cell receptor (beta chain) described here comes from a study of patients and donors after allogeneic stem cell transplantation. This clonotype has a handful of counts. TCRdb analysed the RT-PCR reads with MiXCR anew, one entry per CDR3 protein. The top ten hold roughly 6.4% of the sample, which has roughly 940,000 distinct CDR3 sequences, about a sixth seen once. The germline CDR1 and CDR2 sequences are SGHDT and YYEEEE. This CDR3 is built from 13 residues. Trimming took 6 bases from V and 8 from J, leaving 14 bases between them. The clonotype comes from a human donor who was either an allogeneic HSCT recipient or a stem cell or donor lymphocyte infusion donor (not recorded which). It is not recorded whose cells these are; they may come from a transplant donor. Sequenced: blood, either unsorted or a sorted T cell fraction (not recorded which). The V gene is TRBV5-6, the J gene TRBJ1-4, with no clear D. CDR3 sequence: CASKKRVGEKLFF. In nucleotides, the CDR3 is TGTGCCAGCAAAAAAAGGGTAGGGGAAAAACTGTTTTTT.